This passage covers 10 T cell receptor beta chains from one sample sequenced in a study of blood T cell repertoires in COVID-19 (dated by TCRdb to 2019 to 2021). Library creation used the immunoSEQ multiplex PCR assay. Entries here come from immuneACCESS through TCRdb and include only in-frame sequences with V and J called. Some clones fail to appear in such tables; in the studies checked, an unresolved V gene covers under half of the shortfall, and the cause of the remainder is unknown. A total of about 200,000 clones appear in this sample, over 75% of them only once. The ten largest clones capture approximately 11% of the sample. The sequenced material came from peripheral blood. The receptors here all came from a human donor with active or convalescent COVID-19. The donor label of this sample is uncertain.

DNA of the CDR3: TGTGCCACCAGTGGTAAAGGGAGGGTCTCCTACAATGAGCAGTTCTTC. This sequence encodes CATSGKGRVSYNEQFF. The chain has TRBV24-1 and TRBJ2-1; 7 positions agree with TRBD2. Germline CDR1 KGHDR, CDR2 SFDVKD. The CDR3 is 16 residues long. The ends lost 5 bases at V and 0 bases at J; junction bases unmatched: 6.

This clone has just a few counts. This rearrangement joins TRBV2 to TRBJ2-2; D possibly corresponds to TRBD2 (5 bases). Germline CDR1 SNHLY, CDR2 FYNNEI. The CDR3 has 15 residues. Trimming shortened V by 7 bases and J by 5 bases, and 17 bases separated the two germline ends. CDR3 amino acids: CASTFYRDGTGELFF. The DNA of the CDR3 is TGTGCCAGCACCTTTTACCGGGATGGGACCGGGGAGCTGTTTTTT. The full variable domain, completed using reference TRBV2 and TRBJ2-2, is EPEVTQTPSHQVTQMGQEVILRCVPISNHLYFYWYRQILGQKVEFLVSFYNNEISEKSEIFDDQFSVERPDGSNFTLKIRSTKLEDSAMYFCASTFYRDGTGELFFGEGSRLTVL.

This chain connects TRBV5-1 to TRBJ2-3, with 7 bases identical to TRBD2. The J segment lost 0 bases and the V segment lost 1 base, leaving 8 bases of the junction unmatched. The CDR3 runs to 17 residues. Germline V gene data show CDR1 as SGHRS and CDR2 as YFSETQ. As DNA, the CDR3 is TGCGCCAGCAGCTTGTTTCTAGCGGCGGATAGCACAGATACGCAGTATTTT. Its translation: CASSLFLAADSTDTQYF.

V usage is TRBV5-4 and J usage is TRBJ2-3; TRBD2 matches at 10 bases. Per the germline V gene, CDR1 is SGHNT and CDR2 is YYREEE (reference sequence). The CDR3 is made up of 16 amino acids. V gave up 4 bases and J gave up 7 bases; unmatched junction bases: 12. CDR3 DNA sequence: TGTGCCAGCAGCCCCAAACCTAGCGGGGGTGCGAATACGCAGTATTTT. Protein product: CASSPKPSGGANTQYF.

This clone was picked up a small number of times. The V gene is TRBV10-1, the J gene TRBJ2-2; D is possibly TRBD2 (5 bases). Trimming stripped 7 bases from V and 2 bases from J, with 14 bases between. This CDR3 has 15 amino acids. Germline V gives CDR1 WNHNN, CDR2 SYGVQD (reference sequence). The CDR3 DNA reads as TGCGCCAGCACAGGAGCGACGGGAAACACCGGGGAGCTGTTTTTT. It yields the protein CASTGATGNTGELFF.

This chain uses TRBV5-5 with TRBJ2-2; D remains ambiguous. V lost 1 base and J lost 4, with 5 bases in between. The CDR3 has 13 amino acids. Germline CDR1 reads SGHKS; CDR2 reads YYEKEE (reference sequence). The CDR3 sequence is CASSLFGTGELFF. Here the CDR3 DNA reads TGTGCCAGCAGCTTGTTCGGCACCGGGGAGCTGTTTTTT.

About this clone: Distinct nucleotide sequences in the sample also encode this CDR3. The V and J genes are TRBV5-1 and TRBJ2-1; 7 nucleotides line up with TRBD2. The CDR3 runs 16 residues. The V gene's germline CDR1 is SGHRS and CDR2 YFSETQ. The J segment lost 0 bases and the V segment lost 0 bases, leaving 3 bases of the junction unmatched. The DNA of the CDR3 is TGCGCCAGCAGCTTGGGCGGGAGCGGCTCCTACAATGAGCAGTTCTTC. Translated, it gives CASSLGGSGSYNEQFF.

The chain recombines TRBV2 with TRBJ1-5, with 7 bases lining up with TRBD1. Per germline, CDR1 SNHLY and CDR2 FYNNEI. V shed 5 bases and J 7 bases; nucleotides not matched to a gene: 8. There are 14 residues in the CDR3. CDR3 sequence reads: CASSFQGVRQPQHF. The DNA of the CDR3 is TGTGCCAGCAGTTTTCAGGGGGTTCGGCAGCCCCAGCATTTT.

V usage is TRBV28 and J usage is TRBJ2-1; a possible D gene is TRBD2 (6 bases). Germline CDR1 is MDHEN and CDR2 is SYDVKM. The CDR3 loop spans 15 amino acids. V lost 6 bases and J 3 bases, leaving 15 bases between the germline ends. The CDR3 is CASSQGLANYNEQFF. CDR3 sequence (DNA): TGTGCCAGCAGCCAAGGGCTAGCGAACTACAATGAGCAGTTCTTC.

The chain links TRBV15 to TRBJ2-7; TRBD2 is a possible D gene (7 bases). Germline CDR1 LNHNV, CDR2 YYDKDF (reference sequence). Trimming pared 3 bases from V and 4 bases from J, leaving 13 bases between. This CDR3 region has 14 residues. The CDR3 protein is CATSRGRGFYEQYF. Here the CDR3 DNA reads TGTGCCACCAGCAGGGGGAGGGGGTTTTACGAGCAGTACTTC.